These 17 T cell receptor beta chains came from one sample sequenced in a study of cytomegalovirus exposure and HLA in healthy donors. The PCR employed 60 Vbeta primers together with 13 Jbeta primers. Only in-frame clones appear in the TCRdb table, and some are missing; sequencing was by immunoSEQ multiplex PCR. The table has around 68,000 clones, over 75% seen once. Sequencing input: PBMCs. These receptors came from a female donor in good health and CMV-seronegative.

The rearrangement uses TRBV6-5 and TRBJ1-1; TRBD1 aligns across 7 bases. The CDR3 length is 14 residues. The ends lost 5 bases at V and 1 base at J; junction bases unmatched: 4. CDR1 and CDR2 (germline): MNHEY, SVGAGI. The CDR3 spells CASSPDRRNTEAFF. The CDR3 DNA is TGTGCCAGCAGTCCGGACAGGAGGAACACTGAAGCTTTCTTT.

CDR3 region: CASSQAVGVVAGGKSREQYF. DNA of the CDR3: TGCGCCAGCAGCCAAGCTGTCGGGGTGGTAGCGGGAGGAAAGTCCCGCGAGCAGTACTTC. The V gene is TRBV4-3, the J gene TRBJ2-7, with TRBD2 matching over 10 bases. V was clipped by 1 base and J by 6 bases; unmatched bases: 21. Germline CDR1 reads LGHNA; CDR2 reads YSLEER. This CDR3 region has 20 residues.

This chain connects TRBV19 to TRBJ1-5; a possible D gene is TRBD1 (6 bases). The V end lost 7 bases, the J end lost 2 bases, and 15 bases lay between the germline ends. The CDR3 contains 15 residues. Per germline, CDR1 LNHDA and CDR2 SQIVND (reference sequence). DNA for the CDR3: TGTGCCAGTAAGCGGGGGGGGGCGGGCAATCAGCCCCAGCATTTT. Translation gives CASKRGGAGNQPQHF. Looking up the rest from reference TRBV19 and TRBJ1-5 gives the full variable domain: DGGITQSPKYLFRKEGQNVTLSCEQNLNHDAMYWYRQDPGQGLRLIYYSQIVNDFQKGDIAEGYSVSREKKESFPLTVTSAQKNPTAFYLCASKRGGAGNQPQHFGDGTRLSIL.

The rearrangement links TRBV11-1 to TRBJ2-1, with D tentatively TRBD2 (5 bases). With 2 bases removed from V and 7 bases from J, the gap between germline ends came to 15 bases. The CDR3 sequence is 15 residues long. Per germline, CDR1 SGHAT and CDR2 FQDESV (reference sequence). CDR3 sequence: CASSLRLEGLNEQFF. Written as DNA, the CDR3 is TGTGCCAGCAGCTTACGCCTCGAGGGCCTAAATGAGCAGTTCTTC.

Here the CDR3 reads CASSPGTGGINTEAFF. For the CDR3, the DNA is TGTGCCAGCAGCCCCGGGACAGGGGGGATCAACACTGAAGCTTTCTTT. This chain joins TRBV5-6 and TRBJ1-1, with 11 positions matching TRBD1. Germline trimming cut 4 bases from V and 2 bases from J; bases unmatched to any gene: 7. CDR3 length: 16 amino acids. CDR1 is SGHDT, CDR2 YYEEEE, per germline.

This clone was observed a single time. This chain uses TRBV27 with TRBJ2-2; TRBD1 is a possible D gene (6 bases). In germline, CDR1 is MNHEY, CDR2 SMNVEV (reference sequence). V lost 8 bases and J 7 bases, leaving 17 bases between the germline ends. CDR3 length: 14 amino acids. Here the CDR3 reads CASCRDTGDGELFF. The CDR3, as DNA: TGTGCCAGCTGCCGGGACACCGGCGACGGGGAGCTGTTTTTT.

V is TRBV7-9 and J is TRBJ1-4; weak D call: TRBD1 (5 bases). Germline CDR1 reads SEHNR; CDR2 reads FQNEAQ (reference sequence). The CDR3 runs to 12 residues. V was trimmed by 4 bases and J by 10 bases, leaving 10 bases between them. CDR3 bases: TGTGCCAGCAGCTCCGACCAGGGAAAACTGTTTTTT. Translating it yields CASSSDQGKLFF.

This clone appeared a few times. This chain links TRBV29-1 with TRBJ1-2, with D possibly TRBD1 on 5 matching bases. Trimming left V 4 bases short and J 6 bases short, with 12 bases between. From germline, CDR1 is SQVTM and CDR2 ANQGSEA. The CDR3 length is 12 residues. Here the CDR3 reads CSVGRATDGYTF. CDR3 DNA sequence: TGCAGCGTTGGCAGGGCCACGGATGGCTACACCTTC.

The chain has TRBV2 and TRBJ2-2, with 9 positions matching TRBD1. The CDR3 sequence is 14 residues long. Germline V gene sequence: CDR1 SNHLY, CDR2 FYNNEI. V lost 4 bases, J lost 7 bases, and 4 bases stayed unmatched. CDR3 coding DNA: TGTGCCAGCAGTGGGACAGGGGCCGGCGGGGAGCTGTTTTTT. It translates to CASSGTGAGGELFF.

The J gene is TRBJ1-3, the V gene TRBV7-2, with D unresolved. V was pared by 1 base and J by 0 bases, with 10 bases between. The CDR3 consists of 16 residues. CDR1 SGHTA and CDR2 FQGNSA come from the germline V gene. DNA for the CDR3: TGTGCCAGCAGCTTAGAAAGTAGCATCTCTGGAAACACCATATATTTT. Its translation is CASSLESSISGNTIYF.

V and J are TRBV23-1 and TRBJ2-5; 7 bases align to TRBD1. TRBV23-1 is marked as an open reading frame, function uncertain. This CDR3 has 13 amino acids. Unmatched junction bases numbered 4, after V lost 6 bases and J lost 3 bases. This CDR3 is CASSFTGEETQYF. The CDR3, as DNA: TGCGCCAGCAGCTTTACAGGGGAAGAGACCCAGTACTTC.

The chain is built from TRBV28 and TRBJ1-2, with D possibly TRBD1 on 5 matching bases. Between the trimmed V and J ends, which lost 4 bases and 3 bases, there was a span of 24 bases. The CDR3 loop spans 18 amino acids. Germline V CDR1 and CDR2: MDHEN, SYDVKM. CDR3 in amino acids: CASSSARRGADSDYGYTF. The CDR3 DNA reads TGTGCCAGCAGTTCTGCCAGGAGGGGCGCAGACTCCGACTATGGCTACACCTTC.

The chain carries TRBV7-9 and TRBJ2-5, with TRBD2 as a possible D gene (6 bases). Between the trimmed V and J ends, which lost 4 bases and 2 bases, there was a span of 26 bases. Germline V lookup: CDR1 SEHNR, CDR2 FQNEAQ (reference sequence). The CDR3 has 19 residues. The CDR3 loop reads CASSYRPPSLGAGQETQYF. CDR3 nucleotides: TGTGCCAGCAGCTACCGGCCCCCATCCTTGGGCGCGGGGCAAGAGACCCAGTACTTC.

The V call is TRBV27, the J call TRBJ2-2, with 16 bases fitting TRBD2. The trim removed 5 bases at V and 4 bases at J, leaving 19 bases unmatched. CDR3 length equals 22 residues. The germline V gene encodes CDR1 MNHEY and CDR2 SMNVEV (reference sequence). The CDR3 here is CASSRGRQGLAGGPISTGELFF. CDR3 DNA: TGTGCCAGCAGTCGGGGACGGCAGGGACTAGCGGGAGGGCCTATTAGCACCGGGGAGCTGTTTTTT.

The J gene is TRBJ1-1, the V gene TRBV18, with D perhaps TRBD1 (5 bases). The germline gives CDR1 KGHSH, CDR2 LQKENI. The CDR3 is made up of 15 amino acids. With 4 bases removed from V and 1 base from J, the gap between germline ends came to 13 bases. The CDR3 DNA reads TGTGCCAGCTCACTCTCGACAGCGAGGAACACTGAAGCTTTCTTT. This sequence encodes CASSLSTARNTEAFF.

This chain joins TRBV6-6 and TRBJ2-7, with TRBD2 identical over 11 bases. The J segment lost 2 bases and the V segment lost 6 bases, leaving 9 bases of the junction unmatched. CDR3 size: 16 residues. Germline lookup yields CDR1 MNHNY and CDR2 SVGAGI (reference sequence). This chain's CDR3 is CASRVEGTSGTYEQYF. The CDR3 DNA follows: TGTGCCAGCAGGGTAGAGGGGACTAGCGGTACCTACGAGCAGTACTTC.

This clone was detected once. The V gene is TRBV30, the J gene TRBJ1-5, with D possibly matching TRBD1 (5 bases). V was trimmed by 3 bases and J by 2 bases, leaving 8 bases between them. This CDR3 region has 13 residues. The germline V gene has CDR1 GTSNPN and CDR2 SVGIG (reference sequence). CDR3 sequence reads: CAWRGGRNQPQHF. Here the CDR3 DNA reads TGTGCCTGGAGGGGGGGTCGCAATCAGCCCCAGCATTTT.